This TCR beta chain stems from a study of CD8+ T cells in alopecia areata. Study background: A regimen of oral tofacitinib, 5 to 10 mg twice daily, was given to treated patients. Treatment ran 6 to 18 months, with 6 months of follow-up afterward.

This clone was seen just once. The target antigen is unknown. RNA was extracted and reverse transcribed into cDNA as the sequencing template. Here immunoSEQ multiplex PCR was the method, and the copy in TCRdb shows in-frame clones only, minus some. The repertoire includes around 190,000 clones, around 66% of them detected once, and 4.2% sits in the top ten. Noted treatment: oral pan-JAK inhibitor, 5-10 mg twice daily. Notes on the study in general: Alopecia totalis/universalis scalp especially showed more expanded CD8+ clones than normal scalp. Normal-skin resident alphabeta T cells also appear among scalp sample sequences.

With V trimmed by 0 bases and J by 3 bases, 5 bases remained unmatched. Germline assignment: CDR1 GTSNPN and CDR2 SVGIG (reference sequence). The length of the CDR3 is 15 residues. This clonotype was obtained from a human donor with alopecia areata. Sequenced material: CD4+ T cells sorted from blood, taken at week 4, from a patient treated with tofacitinib. The chain employs TRBV30 and TRBJ1-5; 7 bases agree with TRBD1. The CDR3 DNA is TGTGCCTGGAGTGTAAGGGGGACAGTCAATCAGCCCCAGCATTTT. Translating it yields CAWSVRGTVNQPQHF.